This TCR beta chain was captured in a study of T cells in Graves' hyperthyroidism and ophthalmopathy. Background on the study: At the time of initial diagnosis and before any treatment, peripheral blood was collected. Findings of the study overall: The blood repertoire included most of the expanded thyroid clonotypes above 0.001.

Amplified TCR beta CDR3 regions derived from RNA transcripts. The TCR CDR3 first-round RT-PCR relied on the HTBI primer set. Via MiXCR, TCRdb re-called the multiplex PCR reads, giving one row per CDR3 protein. The sample contains 410,000 or so distinct CDR3 sequences, 14% to 15% of which appear only once. Regarding this clonotype: The antigen remains unidentified.

PBMCs stemmed from around 9.3 ml fresh peripheral blood. This sequence originates from a man aged 18 to 35 with Graves' ophthalmopathy. Material: blood.

The CDR3 nucleotides are TGTGCCACCAGTGATTTAAATACTCCCAGGGGGCCAGATACGCAGTATTTT. Amino acid sequence: CATSDLNTPRGPDTQYF. The V and J genes are TRBV24-1 and TRBJ2-3, with 8 bases lining up with TRBD1. The V gene end was trimmed by 1 base and the J gene end by 4 bases; junction bases not matched to a gene: 9. CDR3 length: 17 amino acids. Germline loops: CDR1 KGHDR, CDR2 SFDVKD.